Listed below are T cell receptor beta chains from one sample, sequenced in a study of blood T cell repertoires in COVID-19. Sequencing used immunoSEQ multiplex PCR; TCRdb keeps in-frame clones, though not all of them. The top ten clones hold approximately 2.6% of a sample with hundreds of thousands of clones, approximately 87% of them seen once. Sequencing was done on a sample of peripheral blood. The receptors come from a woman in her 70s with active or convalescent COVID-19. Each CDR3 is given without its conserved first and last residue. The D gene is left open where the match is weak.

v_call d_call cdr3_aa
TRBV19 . ASSTRALSEQF
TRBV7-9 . ASSLGAGSGNTEAF
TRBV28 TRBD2 ASSLYGRYTGELF
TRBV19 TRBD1 ASSIEGDRGGTEAF
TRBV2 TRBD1 ASSVGTGGPDTQY
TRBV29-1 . SVEREANTEAF
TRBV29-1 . SVGWGVGDTQY
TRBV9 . ASGVSGDTDTQY
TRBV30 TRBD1 AWRWRGRTEAF
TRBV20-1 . SVRTFETQY
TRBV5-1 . ASSSLRNTEAF
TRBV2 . ASSEVGGTEAF
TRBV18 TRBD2 ASSPNGLAGNTGELF
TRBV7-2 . ASSPMGGRPYQPQH
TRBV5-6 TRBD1 ASSSVTGANEKLF
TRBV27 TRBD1 ATRPLQGAGETQY
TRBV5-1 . ASSLNIGSGAEQY